A single sample gave rise to the 4 T cell receptor beta chains below, sequenced in a study of T cell clonotyping in hematopoietic cell transplantation. Generated by immunoSEQ multiplex PCR, the TCRdb table keeps only in-frame clones and is missing some. Counted here are about 41,000 clones, approximately 95% occurring once; the ten biggest clones make up approximately 0.94%. Sequenced material: peripheral blood mononuclear cells. These receptors were obtained from a man under 40 in good health. Some clones in this sample may be carry-over from other donors' samples.

V gene TRBV7-8 combines with J gene TRBJ2-5, with a possible D match to TRBD1 (7 bases). Trimming took off 4 bases at V and 5 bases at J, with 26 bases between the two ends. CDR1 is SGHVS, CDR2 FQNEAQ, per germline. This CDR3 is 18 amino acids long. The CDR3 here is CASSSNPSGGKLSETQYF. The CDR3 coding sequence is TGTGCCAGCAGCTCCAATCCTTCAGGGGGGAAGTTAAGTGAGACCCAGTACTTC.

The chain employs TRBV7-2 and TRBJ2-3, with no clear D. V was cut by 4 bases and J by 6 bases, with 11 bases left in between. CDR1 and CDR2 from the germline V gene are SGHTA and FQGNSA. The CDR3 extends over 13 amino acids. The CDR3 nucleotides read TGTGCCAGCAGCTCGCCACCTGGGGATACGCAGTATTTT. This encodes CASSSPPGDTQYF.

The CDR3 DNA reads TGCGCCAGCAGCCAAGATCAGGGGGCTAATGAAAAACTGTTTTTT. Translating gives CASSQDQGANEKLFF. The gene calls are TRBV4-1 and TRBJ1-4; 7 nucleotides align to TRBD1. The CDR3 covers 15 residues. Germline-derived CDR1 and CDR2 are MGHRA and YSYEKL. The ends lost 0 bases at V and 3 bases at J; junction bases unmatched: 1.

V gene TRBV6-5 combines with J gene TRBJ1-1; 7 bases map to TRBD1. CDR1 is MNHEY, CDR2 SVGAGI, per germline. The CDR3 totals 14 residues. The J segment lost 4 bases and the V segment lost 7 bases, leaving 9 bases of the junction unmatched. The CDR3 DNA follows: TGTGCCAGCACCACAGGGGAGGAGGTCACTGAAGCTTTCTTT. Translating it yields CASTTGEEVTEAFF.